One and the same sample provided the 11 T cell receptor beta chains below, sequenced in a study of OX40 agonist ivuxolimab in advanced cancers. The assay was immunoSEQ multiplex PCR, and TCRdb's table has in-frame clones only and misses some. The sample has about 62,000 clones; about 92% are singletons. This specimen was CD4+ or CD8+ T cells sorted from blood, taken in a trial of the OX40 agonist ivuxolimab. The receptors here all came from an adult with an advanced solid tumor such as melanoma, head and neck, liver or kidney cancer.

The chain uses TRBV4-3 and TRBJ1-5; TRBD1 matches at 7 bases. Germline CDR1 and CDR2: LGHNA and YSLEER. The CDR3 covers 17 residues. Trimming at V came to 2 bases and at J to 4 bases, leaving 11 bases not matched to a gene. The CDR3 sequence: CASSQSLTRQGNQPQHF. The CDR3 DNA is TGCGCCAGCAGCCAAAGCCTCACGAGACAGGGTAATCAGCCCCAGCATTTT.

This sequence joins TRBV13 and TRBJ2-2, with D possibly TRBD2 on 6 matching bases. CDR1 and CDR2 (germline): PRHDT, FYEKMQ (reference sequence). CDR3 length: 15 residues. Trimming removed 1 base from V and 6 bases from J, with 12 bases in between. CDR3 in DNA: TGTGCCAGCAGCTTAGCTCTAGCGTATTCCGGGGAGCTGTTTTTT. Protein product: CASSLALAYSGELFF.

The CDR3 loop reads CASSGTGDFTDTQYF. In DNA, the CDR3 is TGTGCCAGCAGCGGGACAGGGGACTTCACAGATACGCAGTATTTT. This chain links TRBV5-5 with TRBJ2-3; 10 nucleotides agree with TRBD1. Germline V gene sequence: CDR1 SGHKS, CDR2 YYEKEE (reference sequence). Losses at the gene ends were 4 bases for V and 2 bases for J; bases not matched to a gene: 4. This CDR3 is 15 amino acids long.

The chain combines TRBV14 with TRBJ1-2; D is uncertain. The V gene lost 5 bases and the J gene lost 7 bases, with 14 bases spanning the gap. Germline V gives CDR1 SGHDN, CDR2 FVKESK. The CDR3 is 13 amino acids. This CDR3 reads CASSAVLVGGYTF. The CDR3 DNA reads as TGTGCCAGCAGCGCCGTGTTGGTGGGTGGCTACACCTTC.

V usage is TRBV19 and J usage is TRBJ2-7; 7 nucleotides agree with TRBD1. This CDR3 region has 15 residues. V was pared by 8 bases and J by 3 bases, with 13 bases of the junction left unmatched. The germline V gene encodes CDR1 LNHDA and CDR2 SQIVND (reference sequence). This chain's CDR3 is CASPQPGQSNYEQYF. The CDR3 region has the DNA TGTGCCAGTCCCCAACCGGGACAGAGCAACTACGAGCAGTACTTC.

Written as DNA, the CDR3 is TGCAGCGTTCGGGGCCTGAGCTCCTACAATGAGCAGTTCTTC. This gives the protein CSVRGLSSYNEQFF. The rearrangement links TRBV29-1 to TRBJ2-1; D may match TRBD1 or TRBD2 (5 bases each). Trimming took 5 bases from V and 0 from J, leaving 11 bases between them. This CDR3 comprises 14 residues. Germline V CDR1 and CDR2: SQVTM, ANQGSEA.

This rearrangement joins TRBV10-3 to TRBJ2-7; D remains ambiguous. Germline-derived CDR1 and CDR2 are ENHRY and SYGVKD. V gave up 8 bases and J gave up 2 bases, with 10 bases separating them. The CDR3 loop spans 12 amino acids. CDR3 nucleotide sequence: TGTGCCATCTCGGCGGTCGCCTACGAGCAGTACTTC. It encodes CAISAVAYEQYF.

J is TRBJ2-1 and V is TRBV7-5; the table's D call, TRBD1, has no DNA check behind it. TRBV7-5 is termed a pseudogene. This CDR3 region has 15 residues. The chain's CDR3 is CVRSSPGQWADEQFF. Written as DNA, the CDR3 is TGTGTCAGAAGCTCGCCGGGACAGTGGGCGGATGAGCAGTTCTTC.

This clone was recorded at least ten times. This chain links TRBV5-6 with TRBJ1-2; the D gene is possibly TRBD1 (5 bases). The CDR3 is made up of 16 amino acids. V lost 4 bases and J 0 bases, leaving 16 bases between the germline ends. Per germline, CDR1 SGHDT and CDR2 YYEEEE. Written as DNA, the CDR3 is TGTGCCAGCAGCACCGGGGCCAACATCGCTAACTATGGCTACACCTTC. Its translation: CASSTGANIANYGYTF.

The chain carries TRBV19 and TRBJ2-4; TRBD1 or TRBD2 may be the D gene (5 bases each). V shed 4 bases and J shed 4 bases, with 11 bases lying between them. The CDR3 sequence is 14 residues long. The germline gives CDR1 LNHDA, CDR2 SQIVND (reference sequence). The CDR3 here is CASSTRDGKNIQYF. CDR3 DNA sequence: TGTGCCAGTAGTACCCGGGACGGTAAAAACATTCAGTACTTC.

This clone was observed once. The chain combines TRBV15 with TRBJ1-1; no clear D. V shed 1 base and J shed 1 base, with 7 bases lying between them. CDR1 and CDR2 from the germline V gene are LNHNV and YYDKDF (reference sequence). CDR3 length equals 14 residues. CDR3: CATSRVNWNTEAFF. CDR3 sequence (DNA): TGTGCCACCAGCAGAGTGAACTGGAACACTGAAGCTTTCTTT.